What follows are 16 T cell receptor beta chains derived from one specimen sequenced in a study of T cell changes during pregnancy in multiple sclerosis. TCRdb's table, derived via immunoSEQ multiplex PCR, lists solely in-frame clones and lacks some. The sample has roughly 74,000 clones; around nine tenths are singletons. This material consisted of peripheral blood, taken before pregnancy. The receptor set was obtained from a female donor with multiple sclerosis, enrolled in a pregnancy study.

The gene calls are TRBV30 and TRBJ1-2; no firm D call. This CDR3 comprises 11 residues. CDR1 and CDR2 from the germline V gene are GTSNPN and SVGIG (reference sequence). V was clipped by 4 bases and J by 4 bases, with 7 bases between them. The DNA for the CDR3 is TGTGCCTGGACAGGTCTCTATGGCTACACCTTC. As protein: CAWTGLYGYTF. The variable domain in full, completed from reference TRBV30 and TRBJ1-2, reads SQTIHQWPATLVQPVGSPLSLECTVEGTSNPNLYWYRQAAGRGLQLLFYSVGIGQISSEVPQNLSASRPQDRQFILSSKKLLLSDSGFYLCAWTGLYGYTFGSGTRLTVV.

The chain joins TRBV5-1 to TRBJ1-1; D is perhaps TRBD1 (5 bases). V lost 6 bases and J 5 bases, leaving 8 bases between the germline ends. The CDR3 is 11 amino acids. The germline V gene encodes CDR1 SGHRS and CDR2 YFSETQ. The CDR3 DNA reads TGCGCCAGCATCGGGGGGACTGAAGCTTTCTTT. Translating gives CASIGGTEAFF.

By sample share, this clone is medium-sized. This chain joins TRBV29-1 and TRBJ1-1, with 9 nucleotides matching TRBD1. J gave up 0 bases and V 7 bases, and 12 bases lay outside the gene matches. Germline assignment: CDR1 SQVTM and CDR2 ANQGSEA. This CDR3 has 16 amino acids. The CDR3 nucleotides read TGCAGCGCTCTGGGCGGGACAGGGTGGTTGAACACTGAAGCTTTCTTT. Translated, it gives CSALGGTGWLNTEAFF. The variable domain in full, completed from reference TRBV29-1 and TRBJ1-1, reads SAVISQKPSRDICQRGTSLTIQCQVDSQVTMMFWYRQQPGQSLTLIATANQGSEATYESGFVIDKFPISRPNLTFSTLTVSNMSPEDSSIYLCSALGGTGWLNTEAFFGQGTRLTVV.

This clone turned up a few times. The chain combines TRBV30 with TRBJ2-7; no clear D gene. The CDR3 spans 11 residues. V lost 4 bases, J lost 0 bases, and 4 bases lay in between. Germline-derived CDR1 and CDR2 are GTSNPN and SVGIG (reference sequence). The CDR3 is CAWTVSYEQYF. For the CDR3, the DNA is TGTGCCTGGACAGTCTCCTACGAGCAGTACTTC.

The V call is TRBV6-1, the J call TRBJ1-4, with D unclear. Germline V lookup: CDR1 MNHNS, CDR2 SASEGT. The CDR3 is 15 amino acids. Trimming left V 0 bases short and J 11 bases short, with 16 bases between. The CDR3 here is CASSEAGRIHGKLFF. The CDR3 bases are TGTGCCAGCAGTGAAGCAGGCAGGATCCATGGGAAACTGTTTTTT.

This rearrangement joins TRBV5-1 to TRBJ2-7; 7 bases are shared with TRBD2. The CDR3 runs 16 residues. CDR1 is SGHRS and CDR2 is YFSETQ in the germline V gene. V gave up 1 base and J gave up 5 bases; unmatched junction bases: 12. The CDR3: CASSLIGGGSLNEQYF. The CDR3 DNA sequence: TGCGCCAGCAGCTTGATAGGAGGCGGGAGTTTGAACGAGCAGTACTTC.

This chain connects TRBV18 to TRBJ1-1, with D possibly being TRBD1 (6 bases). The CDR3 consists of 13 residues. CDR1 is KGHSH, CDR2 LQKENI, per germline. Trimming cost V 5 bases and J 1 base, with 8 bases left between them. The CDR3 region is CASSRTENTEAFF. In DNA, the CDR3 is TGTGCCAGCTCAAGGACAGAGAACACTGAAGCTTTCTTT.

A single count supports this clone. CDR3 loop: CASSLGGSEDRYTF. CDR3 bases: TGCGCCAGCAGCTTGGGTGGTTCTGAGGATCGCTACACCTTC. The chain uses TRBV5-1 and TRBJ1-2; unclear D gene. CDR3 length equals 14 residues. Trimming removed 0 bases at V and 9 bases at J, with 15 bases between. Germline values: CDR1 SGHRS, CDR2 YFSETQ.

The CDR3 DNA sequence: TGCGCCAGCAGCCCCGGGGCGGGGGAAAAACTGTTTTTT. Translating it yields CASSPGAGEKLFF. V gene TRBV4-3 combines with J gene TRBJ1-4; weak D call: TRBD1 (5 bases). V lost 4 bases to trimming and J lost 8 bases, with 11 bases between them. The CDR3 length is 13 residues. Germline CDR1 LGHNA, CDR2 YSLEER.

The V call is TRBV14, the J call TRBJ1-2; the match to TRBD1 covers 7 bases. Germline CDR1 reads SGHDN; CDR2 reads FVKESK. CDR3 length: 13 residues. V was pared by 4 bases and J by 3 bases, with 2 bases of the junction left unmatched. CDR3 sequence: CASSPGQDYGYTF. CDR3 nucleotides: TGTGCCAGCAGCCCTGGACAGGACTATGGCTACACCTTC.

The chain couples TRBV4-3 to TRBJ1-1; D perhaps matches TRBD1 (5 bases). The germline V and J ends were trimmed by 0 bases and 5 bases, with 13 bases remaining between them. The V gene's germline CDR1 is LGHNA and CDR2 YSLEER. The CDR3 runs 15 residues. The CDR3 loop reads CASSQDRGVVTEAFF. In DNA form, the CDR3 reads TGCGCCAGCAGCCAAGACCGGGGGGTGGTGACTGAAGCTTTCTTT.

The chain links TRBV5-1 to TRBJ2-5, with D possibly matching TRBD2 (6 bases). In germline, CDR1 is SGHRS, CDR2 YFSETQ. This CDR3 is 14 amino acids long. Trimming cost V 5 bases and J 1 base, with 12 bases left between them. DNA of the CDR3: TGCGCCAGCAGTACGGCCGGGGGCCAAGAGACCCAGTACTTC. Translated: CASSTAGGQETQYF.

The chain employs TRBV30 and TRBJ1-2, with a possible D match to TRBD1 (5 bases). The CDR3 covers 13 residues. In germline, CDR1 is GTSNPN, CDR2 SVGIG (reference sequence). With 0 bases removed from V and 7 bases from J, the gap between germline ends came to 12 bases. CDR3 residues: CAWSVYGGVGYTF. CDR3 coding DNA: TGTGCCTGGAGTGTATATGGGGGGGTTGGCTACACCTTC.

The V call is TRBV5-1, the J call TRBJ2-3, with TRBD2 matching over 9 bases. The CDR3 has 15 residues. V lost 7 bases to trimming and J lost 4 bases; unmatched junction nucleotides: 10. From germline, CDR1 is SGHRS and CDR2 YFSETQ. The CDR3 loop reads CASHISGGGADTQYF. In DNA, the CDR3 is TGCGCCAGCCATATTAGCGGGGGAGGAGCAGATACGCAGTATTTT.

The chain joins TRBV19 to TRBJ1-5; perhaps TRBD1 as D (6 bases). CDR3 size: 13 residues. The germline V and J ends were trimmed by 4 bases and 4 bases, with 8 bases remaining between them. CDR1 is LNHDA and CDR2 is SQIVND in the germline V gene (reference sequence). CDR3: CASSTRGNQPQHF. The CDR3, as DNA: TGTGCCAGTAGTACCAGGGGTAATCAGCCCCAGCATTTT.

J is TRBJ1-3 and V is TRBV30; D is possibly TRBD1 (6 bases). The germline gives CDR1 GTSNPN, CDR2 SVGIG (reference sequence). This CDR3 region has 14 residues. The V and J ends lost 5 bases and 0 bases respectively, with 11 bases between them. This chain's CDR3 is CAWDRSHSGNTIYF. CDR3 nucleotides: TGTGCCTGGGACAGGAGTCACTCTGGAAACACCATATATTTT.